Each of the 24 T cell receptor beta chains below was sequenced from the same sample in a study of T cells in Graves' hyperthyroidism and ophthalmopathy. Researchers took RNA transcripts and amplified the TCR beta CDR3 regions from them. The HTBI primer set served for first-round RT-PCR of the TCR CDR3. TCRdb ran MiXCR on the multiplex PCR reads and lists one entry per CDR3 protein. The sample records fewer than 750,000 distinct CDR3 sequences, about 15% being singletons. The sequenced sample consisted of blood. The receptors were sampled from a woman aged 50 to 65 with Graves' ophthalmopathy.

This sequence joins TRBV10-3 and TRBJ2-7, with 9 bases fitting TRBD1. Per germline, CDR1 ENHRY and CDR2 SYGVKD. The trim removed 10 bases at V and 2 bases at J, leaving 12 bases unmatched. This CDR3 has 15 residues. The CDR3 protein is CASNNRGLEAYEQYF. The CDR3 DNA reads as TGTGCCAGCAACAACAGGGGGCTAGAGGCCTACGAGCAGTACTTC.

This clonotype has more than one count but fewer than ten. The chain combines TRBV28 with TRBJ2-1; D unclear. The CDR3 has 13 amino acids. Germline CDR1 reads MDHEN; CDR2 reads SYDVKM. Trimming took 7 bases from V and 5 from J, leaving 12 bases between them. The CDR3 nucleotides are TGTGCCAGCACGTCAGAATGGGACAATGAGCAGTTCTTC. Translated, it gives CASTSEWDNEQFF.

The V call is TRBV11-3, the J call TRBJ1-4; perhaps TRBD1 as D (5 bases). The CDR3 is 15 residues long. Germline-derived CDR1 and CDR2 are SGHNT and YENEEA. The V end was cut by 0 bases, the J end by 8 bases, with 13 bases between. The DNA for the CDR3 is TGTGCCAGCAGCTTAGATGGGGCATCCAGCGAAAAACTGTTTTTT. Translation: CASSLDGASSEKLFF.

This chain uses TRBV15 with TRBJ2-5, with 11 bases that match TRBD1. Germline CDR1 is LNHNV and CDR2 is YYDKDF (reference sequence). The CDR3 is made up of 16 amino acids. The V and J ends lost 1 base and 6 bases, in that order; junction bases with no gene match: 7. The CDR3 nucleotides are TGTGCCACCAGCAGAGCAAGGACAGGGGGCGCGAAGACCCAGTACTTC. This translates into CATSRARTGGAKTQYF.

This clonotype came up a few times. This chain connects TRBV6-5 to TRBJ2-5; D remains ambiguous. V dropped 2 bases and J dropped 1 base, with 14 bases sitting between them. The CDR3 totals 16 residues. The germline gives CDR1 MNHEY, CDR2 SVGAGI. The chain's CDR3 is CASSYPPAVAQETQYF. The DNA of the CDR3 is TGTGCCAGCAGTTACCCCCCGGCCGTCGCCCAAGAGACCCAGTACTTC.

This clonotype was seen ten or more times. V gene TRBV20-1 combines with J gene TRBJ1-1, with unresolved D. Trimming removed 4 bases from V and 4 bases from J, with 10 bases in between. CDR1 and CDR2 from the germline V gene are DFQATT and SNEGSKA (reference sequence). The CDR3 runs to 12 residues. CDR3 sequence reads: CSAKGFGTEAFF. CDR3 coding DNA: TGCAGTGCTAAAGGGTTCGGCACTGAAGCTTTCTTT.

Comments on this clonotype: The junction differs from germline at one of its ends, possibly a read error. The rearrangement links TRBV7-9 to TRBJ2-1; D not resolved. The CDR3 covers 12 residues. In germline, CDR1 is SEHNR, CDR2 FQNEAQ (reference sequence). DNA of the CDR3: TGTGCCAGCAGCGAGAATTACAATGAGCAGTTATTC. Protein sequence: CASSENYNEQLF.

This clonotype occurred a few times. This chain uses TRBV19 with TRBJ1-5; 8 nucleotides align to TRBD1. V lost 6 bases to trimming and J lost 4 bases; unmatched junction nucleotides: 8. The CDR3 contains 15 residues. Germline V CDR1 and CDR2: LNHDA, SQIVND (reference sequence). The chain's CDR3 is CASRTGQGRNQPQHF. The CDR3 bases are TGTGCCAGTAGAACAGGACAGGGACGAAATCAGCCCCAGCATTTT.

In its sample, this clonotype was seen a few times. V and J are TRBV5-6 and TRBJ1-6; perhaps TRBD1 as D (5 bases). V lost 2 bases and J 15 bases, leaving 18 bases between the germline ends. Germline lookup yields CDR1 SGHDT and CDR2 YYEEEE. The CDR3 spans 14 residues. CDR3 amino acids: CASSFPTEGLNLHF. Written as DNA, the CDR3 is TGTGCCAGCAGCTTCCCGACAGAAGGACTAAACCTCCACTTT.

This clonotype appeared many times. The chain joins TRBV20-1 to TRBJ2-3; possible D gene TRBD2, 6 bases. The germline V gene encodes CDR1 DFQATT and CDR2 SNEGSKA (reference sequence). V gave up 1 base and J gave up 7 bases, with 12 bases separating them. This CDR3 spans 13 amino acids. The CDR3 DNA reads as TGCAGTGCTAGAGCGGGAGTTGGGTATACGCAGTATTTT. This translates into CSARAGVGYTQYF.

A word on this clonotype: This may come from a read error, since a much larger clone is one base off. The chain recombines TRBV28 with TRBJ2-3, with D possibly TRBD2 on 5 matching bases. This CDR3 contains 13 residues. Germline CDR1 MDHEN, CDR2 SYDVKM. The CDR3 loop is CASLVGNADTQCF. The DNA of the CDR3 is TGTGCCAGCTTAGTCGGGAATGCAGATACGCAGTGTTTT.

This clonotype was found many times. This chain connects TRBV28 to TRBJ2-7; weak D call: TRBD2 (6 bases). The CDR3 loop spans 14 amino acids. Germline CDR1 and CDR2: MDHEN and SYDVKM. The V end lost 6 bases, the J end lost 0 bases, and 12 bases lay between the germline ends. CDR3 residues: CASRGRLSSYEQYF. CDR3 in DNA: TGTGCCAGCAGGGGGAGGCTCTCCTCCTACGAGCAGTACTTC.

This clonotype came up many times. The CDR3 is CSASGGGIFHEQYF. CDR3 DNA sequence: TGCAGTGCTAGTGGTGGCGGGATTTTCCACGAGCAGTACTTC. The chain has TRBV20-1 and TRBJ2-7; D may be TRBD2 (6 bases). CDR1 is DFQATT, CDR2 SNEGSKA, per germline (reference sequence). The CDR3 consists of 14 residues. Trimming removed 3 bases at V and 5 bases at J, with 17 bases between.

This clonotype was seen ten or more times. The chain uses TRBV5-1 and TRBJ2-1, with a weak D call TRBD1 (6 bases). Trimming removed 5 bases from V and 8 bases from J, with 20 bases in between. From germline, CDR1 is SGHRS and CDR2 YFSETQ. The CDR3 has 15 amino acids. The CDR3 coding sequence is TGCGCCAGCAGGGACGGGACGCACCCAGGGGATGAGCAGTTCTTC. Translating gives CASRDGTHPGDEQFF. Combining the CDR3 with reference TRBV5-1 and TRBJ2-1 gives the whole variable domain KAGVTQTPRYLIKTRGQQVTLSCSPISGHRSVSWYQQTPGQGLQFLFEYFSETQRNKGNFPGRFSGRQFSNSRSEMNVSTLELGDSALYLCASRDGTHPGDEQFFGPGTRLTVL.

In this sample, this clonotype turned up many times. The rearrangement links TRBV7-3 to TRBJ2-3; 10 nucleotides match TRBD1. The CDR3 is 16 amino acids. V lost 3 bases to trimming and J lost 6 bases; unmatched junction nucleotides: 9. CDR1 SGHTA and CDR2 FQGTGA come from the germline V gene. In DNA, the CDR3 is TGTGCCAGCAGCTTCTATCCGGGACAGGGGACCGATACGCAGTATTTT. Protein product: CASSFYPGQGTDTQYF.

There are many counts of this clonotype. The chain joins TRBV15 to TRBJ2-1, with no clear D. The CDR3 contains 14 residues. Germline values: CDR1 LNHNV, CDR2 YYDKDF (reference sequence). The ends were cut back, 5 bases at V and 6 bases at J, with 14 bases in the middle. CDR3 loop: CATSFTQAANEQFF. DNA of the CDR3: TGTGCCACCAGCTTCACCCAAGCCGCCAATGAGCAGTTCTTC.

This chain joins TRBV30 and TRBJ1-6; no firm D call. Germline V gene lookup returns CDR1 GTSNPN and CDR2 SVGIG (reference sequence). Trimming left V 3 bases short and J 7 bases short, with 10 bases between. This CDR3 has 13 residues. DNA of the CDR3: TGTGCCTGGAGAGGGCCTAAAAATTCACCCCTCCACTTT. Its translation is CAWRGPKNSPLHF.

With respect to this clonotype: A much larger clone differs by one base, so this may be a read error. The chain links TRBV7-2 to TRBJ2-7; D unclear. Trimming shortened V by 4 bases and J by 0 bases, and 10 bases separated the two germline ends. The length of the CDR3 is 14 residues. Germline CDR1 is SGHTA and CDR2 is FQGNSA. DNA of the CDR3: TGTGCCAGCAGCTCAGACTTTCTCTCCTACGAGCAGTACTTC. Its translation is CASSSDFLSYEQYF.

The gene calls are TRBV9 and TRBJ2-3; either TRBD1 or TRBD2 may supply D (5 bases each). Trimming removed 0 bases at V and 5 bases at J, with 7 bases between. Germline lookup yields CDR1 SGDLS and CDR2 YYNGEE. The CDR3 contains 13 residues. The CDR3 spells CASSVGGKDTQYF. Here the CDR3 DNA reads TGTGCCAGCAGCGTAGGGGGGAAAGATACGCAGTATTTT.

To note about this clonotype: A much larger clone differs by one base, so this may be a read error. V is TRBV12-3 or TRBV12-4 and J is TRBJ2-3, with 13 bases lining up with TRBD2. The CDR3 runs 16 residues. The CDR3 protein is CASSPGLAGVADTRYF. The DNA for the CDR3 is TGTGCCAGCAGCCCCGGACTAGCGGGAGTTGCAGATACGCGGTATTTT.

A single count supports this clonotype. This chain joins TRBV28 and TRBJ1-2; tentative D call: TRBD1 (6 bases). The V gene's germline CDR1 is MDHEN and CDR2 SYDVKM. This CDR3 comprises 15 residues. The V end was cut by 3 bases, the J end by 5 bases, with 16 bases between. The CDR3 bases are TGTGCCAGCAGTTTGCCTACAGGGCCATCGTATGGCTACACCTTC. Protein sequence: CASSLPTGPSYGYTF.

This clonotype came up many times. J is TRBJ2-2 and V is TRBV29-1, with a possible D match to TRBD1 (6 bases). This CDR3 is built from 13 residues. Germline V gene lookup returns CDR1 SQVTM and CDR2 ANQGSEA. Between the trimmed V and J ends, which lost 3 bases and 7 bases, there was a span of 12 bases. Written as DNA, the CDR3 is TGCAGCGTTGATTCAGGGGTCGGCGGGGAGCTGTTTTTT. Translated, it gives CSVDSGVGGELFF.

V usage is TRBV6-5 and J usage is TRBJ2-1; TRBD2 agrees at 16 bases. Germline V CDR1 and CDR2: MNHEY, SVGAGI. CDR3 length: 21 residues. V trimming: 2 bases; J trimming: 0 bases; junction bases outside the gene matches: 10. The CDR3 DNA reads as TGTGCCAGCAGTTACCGCGGGACTAGCGGGAGGGCCGGGAGCTCCTACAATGAGCAGTTCTTC. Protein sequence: CASSYRGTSGRAGSSYNEQFF.

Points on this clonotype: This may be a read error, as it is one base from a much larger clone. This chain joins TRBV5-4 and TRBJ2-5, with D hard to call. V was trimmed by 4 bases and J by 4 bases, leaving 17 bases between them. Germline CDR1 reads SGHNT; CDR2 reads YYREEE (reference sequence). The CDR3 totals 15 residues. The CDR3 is CASSLVSGLGETQYF. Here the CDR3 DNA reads TGTGCCAGCAGCCTCGTCTCCGGCCTCGGAGAGACCCAGTACTTC. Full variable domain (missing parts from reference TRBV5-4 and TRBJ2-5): ETGVTQSPTHLIKTRGQQVTLRCSSQSGHNTVSWYQQALGQGPQFIFQYYREEENGRGNFPPRFSGLQFPNYSSELNVNALELDDSALYLCASSLVSGLGETQYFGPGTRLLVL.